A single sample gave rise to the 11 T cell receptor beta chains below, sequenced in a study of blood T cell repertoires in COVID-19. TCRdb keeps only in-frame clones here, not all; method: immunoSEQ multiplex PCR. The sample lists just under 250,000 clones; around 86% were seen once. Sequenced: peripheral blood. All receptors come from a woman aged 30 to 39 who had recovered from COVID-19.

The chain is built from TRBV19 and TRBJ2-7, with 8 bases matching TRBD1. CDR1 and CDR2 from the germline V gene are LNHDA and SQIVND (reference sequence). The junction had 17 bases not matched to a gene; V was cut back by 3 bases and J by 4 bases. CDR3 length: 18 amino acids. The CDR3 sequence is CASSILNPSGGQAYEQYF. CDR3 DNA: TGTGCCAGTAGTATCCTAAACCCGTCAGGGGGCCAGGCTTACGAGCAGTACTTC.

The rearrangement joins TRBV2 to TRBJ2-7; 8 bases map to TRBD1. The germline V gene has CDR1 SNHLY and CDR2 FYNNEI. The V gene end was trimmed by 6 bases and the J gene end by 1 base; junction bases not matched to a gene: 5. The CDR3 contains 14 residues. CDR3 nucleotides: TGTGCCAGCAGAGGGGACAGGAATTCCTACGAGCAGTACTTC. Protein sequence: CASRGDRNSYEQYF.

This rearrangement joins TRBV27 to TRBJ2-1; a weak D match, TRBD2 (6 bases). The ends were cut back, 10 bases at V and 3 bases at J, with 19 bases in the middle. The CDR3 covers 15 residues. The germline V gene encodes CDR1 MNHEY and CDR2 SMNVEV (reference sequence). CDR3 coding DNA: TGTGCCACCAGGCTCGGCGGGAAACTCTACAATGAGCAGTTCTTC. Amino acids: CATRLGGKLYNEQFF.

The chain has TRBV7-9 and TRBJ2-7; D possibly corresponds to TRBD1 (5 bases). The CDR3 contains 13 residues. V lost 0 bases to trimming and J lost 2 bases, with 5 bases between them. CDR1 is SEHNR and CDR2 is FQNEAQ in the germline V gene (reference sequence). The CDR3 loop reads CASSLAGPYEQYF. CDR3 bases: TGTGCCAGCAGCTTAGCGGGGCCCTACGAGCAGTACTTC.

The V and J genes are TRBV10-3 and TRBJ1-1; TRBD1 agrees at 7 bases. Trimming took 6 bases from V and 4 from J; bases not matched to a gene: 5. This CDR3 is built from 13 residues. Looked up from germline, CDR1 is ENHRY and CDR2 is SYGVKD. The CDR3 sequence: CAIRLGQVTEAFF. The CDR3 DNA reads as TGTGCCATCAGACTCGGACAGGTCACTGAAGCTTTCTTT.

The chain has TRBV6-5 and TRBJ1-1; weak D call: TRBD1 (6 bases). The V end lost 2 bases, the J end lost 3 bases, and 10 bases lay between the germline ends. CDR3 length equals 14 residues. Germline V gives CDR1 MNHEY, CDR2 SVGAGI. The CDR3 here is CASSYPGEHTEAFF. In DNA form, the CDR3 reads TGTGCCAGCAGTTACCCAGGGGAGCACACTGAAGCTTTCTTT.

The chain uses TRBV10-2 and TRBJ2-6; tentative D call: TRBD2 (5 bases). Germline loops: CDR1 WSHSY, CDR2 SAAADI. The V end lost 7 bases, the J end lost 4 bases, and 14 bases lay between the germline ends. This CDR3 comprises 15 residues. The CDR3 is CASTPRGSGANVLTF. DNA for the CDR3: TGCGCCAGCACCCCGAGAGGGTCCGGGGCCAACGTCCTGACTTTC.

The chain carries TRBV30 and TRBJ2-3, with D perhaps TRBD1 (5 bases). Germline V gene lookup returns CDR1 GTSNPN and CDR2 SVGIG (reference sequence). The CDR3 contains 14 residues. The V end lost 2 bases, the J end lost 2 bases, and 11 bases lay between the germline ends. The CDR3 nucleotides read TGTGCCTGGAGTCAGGGTAGGTCCACAGATACGCAGTATTTT. Its protein is CAWSQGRSTDTQYF.

The chain employs TRBV6-5 and TRBJ2-7, with TRBD1 as a possible D gene (6 bases). CDR3 length: 13 residues. With 8 bases removed from V and 2 bases from J, the gap between germline ends came to 13 bases. Per the germline V gene, CDR1 is MNHEY and CDR2 is SVGAGI. The CDR3 is CASVGQSAYEQYF. In nucleotides, the CDR3 is TGTGCCAGCGTCGGACAGTCTGCCTACGAGCAGTACTTC.

In DNA form, the CDR3 reads TGCGCCAGCAGAATTGAGAGCGGGGGGGACTACGAGCAGTACTTC. It encodes CASRIESGGDYEQYF. This rearrangement joins TRBV5-1 to TRBJ2-7; TRBD2 aligns across 10 bases. With V trimmed by 5 bases and J by 3 bases, 8 bases remained unmatched. The CDR3 has 15 amino acids. Germline CDR1 SGHRS, CDR2 YFSETQ.

The chain joins TRBV11-3 to TRBJ2-3, with TRBD1 identical over 7 bases. The CDR3 runs 17 residues. The V and J ends lost 5 bases and 2 bases, in that order; junction bases with no gene match: 13. CDR1 is SGHNT and CDR2 is YENEEA in the germline V gene. The CDR3 DNA reads TGTGCCAGCAGCCCGCCCTGGACAGGCGTGGACACAGATACGCAGTATTTT. Translating gives CASSPPWTGVDTDTQYF. The full variable domain, with the rest looked up from reference TRBV11-3 and TRBJ2-3, is EAGVVQSPRYKIIEKKQPVAFWCNPISGHNTLYWYLQNLGQGPELLIRYENEEAVDDSQLPKDRFSAERLKGVDSTLKIQPAELGDSAVYLCASSPPWTGVDTDTQYFGPGTRLTVL.